The rows below give T cell receptor beta chains drawn from one sample of a study of CD8 T cells in Susac syndrome. Each CDR3 protein is one row after TCRdb ran MiXCR on the immunoSEQ multiplex PCR reads. The table lists 150,000 to 200,000 distinct CDR3 sequences, about 93% of them singletons. The sample was CD4+ T cells from PBMCs. All receptors derive from a human donor in good health. The CDR3 runs from the conserved cysteine through the conserved F or W. The D gene is left open where the match is weak. Where a row states a size, it is once, few, many or the class of an expanded clone; other rows omit it.

NA	NA	TRBV5-1	TRBJ1-1	TGCGCCAGCAGCTTACGGGACGAAGCTTTCTTT	CASSLRDEAFF
NA	NA	TRBV18	TRBJ1-1	TGTGCCAGCTCACCCGGAGGGGTGGAGAACACTGAAGCTTTCTTT	CASSPGGVENTEAFF
NA	NA	TRBV30	TRBJ1-4	TGTGCCTGGAGTGTTTTTCAGGGAAAAAAACTGTTTTTT	CAWSVFQGKKLFF
NA	NA	TRBV6-1	TRBJ1-3	TGTGCCAGCGGAAACCGGGGGGTCCAGGAGCCGCTCTCTGGAAACACCATATATTTT	CASGNRGVQEPLSGNTIYF
NA	TRBD2	TRBV12-3/TRBV12-4	TRBJ2-1	TGTGCCAGCACGAGCTTGCGGGGGGGCCGTGAGCAGTTCTTC	CASTSLRGGREQFF
NA	NA	TRBV5-1	TRBJ1-6	TGCGCCAGCAGCCTCATTGGGGGGAATTCACCCCTCCACTTT	CASSLIGGNSPLHF
NA	NA	TRBV7-2	TRBJ2-5	TGTGCCAGCATCCGCCGGGCCAGTATGGTGCAAGAGACCCAGTACTTC	CASIRRASMVQETQYF
NA	TRBD1	TRBV28	TRBJ1-1	TGTGCCAGCAGTGCTCAGGGGGGACCGAACACTGAAGCTTTCTTT	CASSAQGGPNTEAFF
NA	NA	TRBV27	TRBJ1-6	TGTGCCAGCAGTGCCCCGGGGGGGTGGAATTCACCCCTCCACTTT	CASSAPGGWNSPLHF
NA	NA	TRBV25-1	TRBJ1-6	TGTGCCAGCAGTGAATTACTTATTGGGTCACCCCTCCACTTT	CASSELLIGSPLHF
NA	NA	TRBV20-1	TRBJ1-4	TGCAGTGCTAGAGGGGGATTCGCTAATGAAAAACTGTTTTTT	CSARGGFANEKLFF
NA	NA	TRBV7-3	TRBJ1-6	TGTGCCAGCAGCTTAACGGGCACACAAAATTCACCCCTCCACTTT	CASSLTGTQNSPLHF
NA	TRBD1	TRBV12-3/TRBV12-4	TRBJ1-5	TGTGCCAGCAGTTTGGAGGGGGCGCAGCCCCAGCATTTT	CASSLEGAQPQHF
NA	TRBD2	TRBV5-6	TRBJ2-5	TGTGCCAGCAGCTCTAGACTAGCGGGGCCCGTAGAGACCCAGTACTTC	CASSSRLAGPVETQYF
NA	NA	TRBV12-3/TRBV12-4	TRBJ1-1	TGTGCCAGCGCTCCGGGGATAGGGCCGAACACTGAAGCTTTCTTT	CASAPGIGPNTEAFF
NA	NA	TRBV7-2	TRBJ2-5	TGTGCCAGCAGCTTACAGGGAGTAGCGGAGACCCAGTACTTC	CASSLQGVAETQYF
NA	NA	TRBV5-4	TRBJ1-1	TGTGCCAGCAGCTCCATCGGACCCATGAACACTGAAGCTTTCTTT	CASSSIGPMNTEAFF
NA	NA	TRBV27	TRBJ1-6	TGTGCCAGCAGTGCTCCAGGGTTTGGTAATTCACCCCTCCACTTT	CASSAPGFGNSPLHF
NA	TRBD2	TRBV29-1	TRBJ2-3	TGCAGCGTTGGGGGGTCCCAGGGAGGGACAGATACGCAGTATTTT	CSVGGSQGGTDTQYF
NA	NA	TRBV7-2	TRBJ2-2	TGTGCCAGCAGCTCCCGGAATAACAGGGCCGGGGAGCTGTTTTTT	CASSSRNNRAGELFF
few	NA	TRBV12-3/TRBV12-4	TRBJ2-2	TGTGCCAGCACACAGGTCCCGAACACCGGGGAGCTGTTTTTT	CASTQVPNTGELFF
NA	NA	TRBV7-2	TRBJ1-5	TGTGCCAGCAGCTTAGCGCACCCCGGGAATCAGCCCCAGCATTTT	CASSLAHPGNQPQHF
NA	NA	TRBV7-3	TRBJ1-1	TGTGCCAGCAGCTTCACGGGGGTGGACACTGAAGCTTTCTTT	CASSFTGVDTEAFF
NA	NA	TRBV20-1	TRBJ2-7	TGCAGTGCTAGCGTAGCCATCTACGAGCAGTACTTC	CSASVAIYEQYF
NA	TRBD2	TRBV19	TRBJ2-3	TGTGCCAGTACCTTAGCGGGGGGTCCAGATACGCAGTATTTT	CASTLAGGPDTQYF
NA	NA	TRBV6-1	TRBJ1-1	TGTGCCAGCAGTGAGAAGGGTTACGCTGAAGCTTTCTTT	CASSEKGYAEAFF
NA	NA	TRBV28	TRBJ1-4	TGTGCCAGCAGCCTCAGGGCGGTTAGTGAAAAACTGTTTTTT	CASSLRAVSEKLFF
NA	NA	TRBV5-1	TRBJ2-7	TGCGCCAGCAGCTTGAACGGGATCTACGAGCAGTACTTC	CASSLNGIYEQYF
few	NA	TRBV18	TRBJ1-3	TGTGCCAGCTCACCACGGGACTCTGGAAACACCATATATTTT	CASSPRDSGNTIYF
NA	TRBD2	TRBV3-1	TRBJ2-2	TGTGCCAGCACTTTAGCTAGCGGGACCGGGGAGCTGTTTTTT	CASTLASGTGELFF
NA	NA	TRBV10-3	TRBJ1-2	TGTGCCACCCAGGGCCAGGGGATGGCTGGCTACACCTTC	CATQGQGMAGYTF
once	TRBD1	TRBV7-9	TRBJ2-1	TGTGCCAGCAGCTTACCTCGGGGACAGGGGCGCGATGAGCAGTTCTTC	CASSLPRGQGRDEQFF
NA	NA	TRBV6-1	TRBJ1-2	TGTGCCACTAGGGGTCCGAGCTATGGCTACACCTTC	CATRGPSYGYTF
once	NA	TRBV7-2	TRBJ1-4	TGTGCCAGCAGCCAGCCTGCCCCCGTCGGTGAAAAACTGTTTTTT	CASSQPAPVGEKLFF
once	NA	TRBV5-4	TRBJ2-2	TGTGCCAGCAGCTTGCCAAACAGGGCCGGGGAGCTGTTTTTT	CASSLPNRAGELFF
once	TRBD2	TRBV20-1	TRBJ2-1	TGCAGTGCTAGAGATTGGGGCGGGGGGTACAATGAGCAGTTCTTC	CSARDWGGGYNEQFF
once	NA	TRBV30	TRBJ2-3	TGTGCCTGGAGTGTACAAAGAGCGGATACGCAGTATTTT	CAWSVQRADTQYF
NA	TRBD2	TRBV12-3/TRBV12-4	TRBJ2-1	TGTGCCAGCAGTTTACGGACTAGCGATAGACATGAGCAGTTCTTC	CASSLRTSDRHEQFF
NA	TRBD1	TRBV19	TRBJ1-1	TGTGCCAGTAGTATCGGGACAGGGGGCTTTTTGAGAAACACTGAAGCTTTCTTT	CASSIGTGGFLRNTEAFF